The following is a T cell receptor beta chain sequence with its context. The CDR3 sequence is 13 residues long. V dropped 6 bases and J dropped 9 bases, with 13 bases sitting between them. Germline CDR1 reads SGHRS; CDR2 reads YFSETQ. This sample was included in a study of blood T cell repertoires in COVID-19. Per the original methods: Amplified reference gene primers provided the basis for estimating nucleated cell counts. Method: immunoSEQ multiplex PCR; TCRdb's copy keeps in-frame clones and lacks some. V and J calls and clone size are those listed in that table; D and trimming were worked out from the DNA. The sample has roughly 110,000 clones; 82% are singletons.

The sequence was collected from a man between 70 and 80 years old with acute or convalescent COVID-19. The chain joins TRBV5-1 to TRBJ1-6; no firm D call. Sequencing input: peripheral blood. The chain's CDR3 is CASMDGVSSPLHF. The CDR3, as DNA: TGCGCCAGCATGGACGGGGTATCTTCACCCCTCCACTTT.